The 16 T cell receptor beta chains below all came from one sample that was sequenced in a study of T-cell reconstitution after alpha-beta-depleted transplantation in children. Unique molecular identifiers were used to barcode this TCRbeta library. One entry per CDR3 protein, called by TCRdb with MiXCR from the PCR reads. The sample carries about 260,000 distinct CDR3 sequences, roughly 8.2% recorded once. This material consisted of PBMCs, mostly from graft donor cells, taken 180 days after TCRalphabeta/CD19-depleted stem cell transplant. The source is a male patient between 5 and 17 years old who had a stem cell transplant for acute lymphoblastic leukemia, so the T cells may come from the graft donor.

The V call is TRBV11-2, the J call TRBJ1-6, with D hard to call. There are 15 residues in the CDR3. CDR1 and CDR2 (germline): SGHAT, FQNNGV. V gave up 5 bases and J gave up 11 bases, with 19 bases separating them. The CDR3 reads CASSPIEGKRPPLHF. In DNA, the CDR3 is TGTGCCAGCAGCCCCATAGAAGGGAAAAGGCCACCCCTCCACTTT.

A few counts support this clonotype. The rearrangement joins TRBV5-1 to TRBJ2-1; D gene uncertain. The germline CDR1 and CDR2 sequences are SGHRS and YFSETQ. V was cut by 4 bases and J by 4 bases, with 12 bases left in between. This CDR3 has 14 amino acids. The DNA of the CDR3 is TGCGCCAGCAGCCCTTTCTTAGGGTACAATGAGCAGTTCTTC. Amino acids: CASSPFLGYNEQFF.

The rearrangement joins TRBV13 to TRBJ2-2; D perhaps matches TRBD1 (5 bases). The CDR3 consists of 14 residues. Trimming took off 5 bases at V and 6 bases at J, with 13 bases between the two ends. CDR1 PRHDT and CDR2 FYEKMQ come from the germline V gene (reference sequence). Here the CDR3 reads CASSLLQVAGELFF. In nucleotides, the CDR3 is TGTGCCAGCAGCCTTTTACAGGTGGCCGGGGAGCTGTTTTTT.

This clonotype was found many times. DNA of the CDR3: TGTGCCAGCAGCCGATTCACAGATACGCAGTATTTT. Protein sequence: CASSRFTDTQYF. The rearrangement uses TRBV7-2 and TRBJ2-3; D gene ambiguous. The germline gives CDR1 SGHTA, CDR2 FQGNSA. The CDR3 runs 12 residues. V was clipped by 5 bases and J by 2 bases, with 5 bases between them.

This clonotype was counted ten times or more. The junction and the germline gene differ at one end; a read error may be behind it. V and J are TRBV20-1 and TRBJ2-7; 10 positions agree with TRBD2. The germline CDR1 and CDR2 sequences are DFQATT and SNEGSKA (reference sequence). This CDR3 has 14 residues. This CDR3 reads CSASLAGVPYVQYF. The DNA of the CDR3 is TGCAGTGCTAGCCTAGCGGGAGTACCCTACGTGCAGTACTTC.

This clonotype was seen many times. This CDR3 is CSVGHRLPYEQYF. CDR3 bases: TGCAGCGTTGGACACCGACTACCCTACGAGCAGTACTTC. The V and J genes are TRBV29-1 and TRBJ2-7, with D perhaps TRBD2 (5 bases). Trimming stripped 4 bases from V and 2 bases from J, with 12 bases between. CDR1 and CDR2 from the germline V gene are SQVTM and ANQGSEA. The CDR3 sequence is 13 residues long.

This clonotype was observed many times. CDR3 DNA sequence: TGTGCCAGCAGCCTTGGCCGATCGGAGACCCAGTACTTC. Its protein is CASSLGRSETQYF. The rearrangement links TRBV11-3 to TRBJ2-5; D remains ambiguous. Per germline, CDR1 SGHNT and CDR2 YENEEA. V lost 5 bases, J lost 5 bases, and 12 bases lay in between. CDR3 length: 13 residues. The whole variable domain, filled in from reference TRBV11-3 and TRBJ2-5, reads EAGVVQSPRYKIIEKKQPVAFWCNPISGHNTLYWYLQNLGQGPELLIRYENEEAVDDSQLPKDRFSAERLKGVDSTLKIQPAELGDSAVYLCASSLGRSETQYFGPGTRLLVL.

This clonotype was counted ten times or more. The chain carries TRBV4-3 and TRBJ2-1; 7 nucleotides align to TRBD2. V was clipped by 4 bases and J by 6 bases; unmatched bases: 12. Germline values: CDR1 LGHNA, CDR2 YSLEER. The CDR3 extends over 16 amino acids. The CDR3 region is CASSRSVGGLGNEQFF. CDR3 bases: TGCGCCAGCAGCCGGAGTGTGGGGGGGTTAGGCAATGAGCAGTTCTTC.

Comments on this clonotype: An end of the junction differs from the germline gene, which may be a read error. This sequence joins TRBV12-3 or TRBV12-4 and TRBJ2-7; a weak D match, TRBD1 (5 bases). The CDR3 sequence is 17 residues long. CDR3 amino acids: CTIRTDILGVKTYEQYF. The CDR3 bases are TGTACCATCAGAACGGACATTCTGGGCGTAAAGACCTACGAACAGTACTTC.

The sample holds a few counts of this clonotype. V usage is TRBV6-5 and J usage is TRBJ2-1; weak D call: TRBD2 (6 bases). The length of the CDR3 is 15 residues. Germline CDR1 is MNHEY and CDR2 is SVGAGI. The germline V and J ends were trimmed by 4 bases and 5 bases, with 15 bases remaining between them. CDR3 sequence: CASSSAAGSHNEQFF. CDR3 nucleotide sequence: TGTGCCAGCAGTTCTGCCGCGGGGAGCCACAATGAGCAGTTCTTC.

The CDR3 sequence is CASSPGQRARETQYF. DNA for the CDR3: TGTGCCAGCAGCCCGGGACAGCGGGCACGAGAGACCCAGTACTTC. V gene TRBV7-2 combines with J gene TRBJ2-5; weak D call: TRBD1 (7 bases). Germline loops: CDR1 SGHTA, CDR2 FQGNSA. Trimming took off 5 bases at V and 4 bases at J, with 17 bases between the two ends. This CDR3 is 15 amino acids long.

This clonotype showed up many times. This sequence joins TRBV12-3 or TRBV12-4 and TRBJ2-1; a possible D gene is TRBD2 (6 bases). V was clipped by 0 bases and J by 5 bases, with 8 bases between them. This CDR3 comprises 14 residues. The CDR3 region is CASSLAGGHNEQFF. The CDR3 DNA is TGTGCCAGCAGTTTAGCGGGGGGACACAATGAGCAGTTCTTC.

This clonotype was detected many times. The rearrangement uses TRBV10-3 and TRBJ2-3; 9 bases fit TRBD2. This CDR3 contains 17 residues. V trimming: 4 bases; J trimming: 3 bases; junction bases outside the gene matches: 11. Per germline, CDR1 ENHRY and CDR2 SYGVKD. As DNA, the CDR3 is TGTGCCATCAGTGCAGTAGGGGGACTAGCTGTGACAGATACGCAGTATTTT. Its translation is CAISAVGGLAVTDTQYF.

This clonotype came up many times. This sequence joins TRBV5-6 and TRBJ2-2; tentative D call: TRBD1 (5 bases). CDR1 and CDR2 (germline): SGHDT, YYEEEE. The CDR3 spans 14 residues. The V end lost 6 bases, the J end lost 8 bases, and 17 bases lay between the germline ends. For the CDR3, the DNA is TGTGCCAGCAAACCAGGGCCGGCTCTTGGGGAGCTGTTTTTT. Its translation is CASKPGPALGELFF.

This clonotype was observed many times. In DNA, the CDR3 is TGTGCCAGCAGCTTCCGGACAGGGGGCAGAGACACTGAAGCTTTCTTT. Its protein is CASSFRTGGRDTEAFF. The chain combines TRBV7-9 with TRBJ1-1; 11 nucleotides agree with TRBD1. CDR3 size: 16 residues. V was clipped by 3 bases and J by 3 bases; unmatched bases: 6. CDR1 and CDR2 from the germline V gene are SEHNR and FQNEAQ (reference sequence).

Ten or more counts support this clonotype. The V and J genes are TRBV12-5 and TRBJ1-2; D is unresolved. CDR1 is LGHNT, CDR2 FRNRAP, per germline. The V end lost 2 bases, the J end lost 0 bases, and 10 bases lay between the germline ends. There are 15 residues in the CDR3. CDR3 nucleotide sequence: TGTGCTAGTGGTTTGCGGGTTTCGGCTAACTATGGCTACACCTTC. Its translation: CASGLRVSANYGYTF.